These 32 T cell receptor beta chains were all obtained from the same sample, sequenced in a study of T cells after yellow fever vaccination. TCRdb processed the 5' RACE reads anew with MiXCR; each CDR3 protein has one entry. Here the sample spans approximately 550,000 distinct CDR3 sequences, around 21% being singletons. Specimen: PBMCs, collected 15 days after the yellow fever booster vaccination. The source is a man aged 30-40 years who received the YFV17D yellow fever vaccine.

The rearrangement joins TRBV9 to TRBJ2-5; D not certain. The germline V gene has CDR1 SGDLS and CDR2 YYNGEE. V was pared by 3 bases and J by 2 bases, with 11 bases between. CDR3 size: 14 residues. The CDR3 DNA reads TGTGCCAGCAGCGGCAGGACGGAACAAGAGACCCAGTACTTC. This gives the protein CASSGRTEQETQYF.

This clonotype has just a few counts. The V and J genes are TRBV6-2 or TRBV6-3 and TRBJ2-1; D unclear. Germline loops: CDR1 MNHEY, CDR2 SVGEGT. This CDR3 spans 15 amino acids. The germline V and J ends were trimmed by 6 bases and 2 bases, with 14 bases remaining between them. CDR3 DNA sequence: TGTGCCAGCAGGAAGGTTGGGTCGACCTACAATGAGCAGTTCTTC. Its translation is CASRKVGSTYNEQFF.

This chain links TRBV5-1 with TRBJ2-5, with 12 bases aligning to TRBD2. CDR1 and CDR2 from the germline V gene are SGHRS and YFSETQ. V lost 2 bases, J lost 4 bases, and 3 bases stayed unmatched. CDR3 length: 15 residues. The CDR3 region has the DNA TGCGCCAGCAGCTTCACTAGCGGGAGGAGAGAGACCCAGTACTTC. Translated, it gives CASSFTSGRRETQYF.

About this clonotype: One end of the junction does not line up with germline, which may come from a read error. CDR3 sequence: CASMGGVGTGELLF. The CDR3 DNA is TGTGCCAGCATGGGCGGTGTAGGCACCGGGGAGCTGCTTTTT. V and J are TRBV11-1 and TRBJ2-2; tentative D call: TRBD2 (5 bases). Per the germline V gene, CDR1 is SGHAT and CDR2 is FQDESV (reference sequence). The CDR3 loop spans 14 amino acids.

This clonotype turned up a few times. The CDR3 DNA follows: TGTGCCAGCAGCCCAGAAGGACTAGCGGGAGATGAGCAGTTCTTC. Translating it yields CASSPEGLAGDEQFF. The chain combines TRBV3-1 with TRBJ2-1; 13 positions agree with TRBD2. Trimming took 4 bases from V and 8 from J; bases not matched to a gene: 5. Germline lookup yields CDR1 LGHDT and CDR2 YNNKEL (reference sequence). This CDR3 has 15 amino acids.

This clonotype was observed a handful of times. This chain uses TRBV4-2 with TRBJ1-2; D is ambiguous. With 0 bases removed from V and 4 bases from J, the gap between germline ends came to 12 bases. Germline-derived CDR1 and CDR2 are LGHNA and YNFKEQ. This CDR3 spans 15 amino acids. This CDR3 is CASSQEASGSYGYTF. CDR3 DNA: TGTGCCAGCAGCCAAGAGGCGTCGGGGTCCTATGGCTACACCTTC.

In the case of this clonotype: A junction end diverges from the germline sequence, so it may reflect a read error. The chain uses TRBV20-1 and TRBJ2-3; the match to TRBD2 covers 8 bases. The germline V gene encodes CDR1 DFQATT and CDR2 SNEGSKA (reference sequence). The CDR3 contains 15 residues. This CDR3 reads CSARGLLPGGDTPYF. In nucleotides, the CDR3 is TGCAGTGCTAGAGGGCTGCTGCCGGGAGGGGATACGCCGTATTTT.

This clonotype occurred a few times. The rearrangement joins TRBV27 to TRBJ1-1; 8 nucleotides align to TRBD1. This CDR3 comprises 17 residues. Germline values: CDR1 MNHEY, CDR2 SMNVEV (reference sequence). The trim removed 5 bases at V and 0 bases at J, leaving 11 bases unmatched. CDR3 sequence (DNA): TGTGCCAGCAGTACTCCGACAGGGGCCCTTATGAACACTGAAGCTTTCTTT. This translates into CASSTPTGALMNTEAFF.

This chain connects TRBV11-1 to TRBJ2-7; TRBD2 aligns across 11 bases. The ends lost 5 bases at V and 4 bases at J; junction bases unmatched: 10. CDR3 length: 16 amino acids. Germline CDR1 SGHAT, CDR2 FQDESV (reference sequence). The CDR3: CASSGQTSGEAYEQYF. As DNA, the CDR3 is TGTGCCAGCAGCGGGCAGACTAGCGGGGAAGCATACGAGCAGTACTTC.

The CDR3 loop is CASSLTDWYNEQFF. In DNA form, the CDR3 reads TGTGCCAGCAGTTTAACCGATTGGTACAATGAGCAGTTCTTC. The V and J genes are TRBV28 and TRBJ2-1; no clear D gene. The CDR3 runs to 14 residues. Germline CDR1 reads MDHEN; CDR2 reads SYDVKM. The ends were cut back, 2 bases at V and 4 bases at J, with 9 bases in the middle.

DNA of the CDR3: TGTGCCAGCAGTTATAGCGGCCTCTACAATGAGCAGTTCTTC. This gives the protein CASSYSGLYNEQFF. This rearrangement joins TRBV12-3 or TRBV12-4 to TRBJ2-1; D perhaps matches TRBD2 (6 bases). The CDR3 spans 14 residues. V was pared by 4 bases and J by 3 bases, with 10 bases between.

This clonotype was observed a few times. The rearrangement links TRBV5-5 to TRBJ1-1; the D gene is possibly TRBD1 (5 bases). CDR3 size: 16 residues. Trimming shortened V by 2 bases and J by 0 bases, and 14 bases separated the two germline ends. CDR1 and CDR2 from the germline V gene are SGHKS and YYEKEE (reference sequence). Here the CDR3 DNA reads TGTGCCAGCAGCTTTTTGGCGGGGCGGATGAACACTGAAGCTTTCTTT. As protein: CASSFLAGRMNTEAFF. The full variable domain, completed using reference TRBV5-5 and TRBJ1-1, is DAGVTQSPTHLIKTRGQQVTLRCSPISGHKSVSWYQQVLGQGPQFIFQYYEKEERGRGNFPDRFSARQFPNYSSELNVNALLLGDSALYLCASSFLAGRMNTEAFFGQGTRLTVV.

This clonotype was observed a handful of times. The chain employs TRBV5-1 and TRBJ2-1; D might be TRBD2 (5 bases). The CDR3 totals 14 residues. Germline CDR1 is SGHRS and CDR2 is YFSETQ. The V end lost 5 bases, the J end lost 1 base, and 10 bases lay between the germline ends. The CDR3 DNA follows: TGCGCCAGCAGGGCCCGAGGGTCCTACAATGAGCAGTTCTTC. Its translation is CASRARGSYNEQFF.

In nucleotides, the CDR3 is TGCAGTGCTAGTACCGCCGCTCTCGCGGGCGCCCAGGCCGACGAGCAGTACTTC. This gives the protein CSASTAALAGAQADEQYF. The chain carries TRBV20-1 and TRBJ2-7, with D possibly TRBD2 on 5 matching bases. With 3 bases removed from V and 5 bases from J, the gap between germline ends came to 29 bases. CDR3 length equals 18 residues. In germline, CDR1 is DFQATT, CDR2 SNEGSKA (reference sequence).

The chain uses TRBV20-1 and TRBJ2-1, with 12 bases aligning to TRBD2. The CDR3 spans 15 residues. V was clipped by 5 bases and J by 7 bases; unmatched bases: 9. Germline-derived CDR1 and CDR2 are DFQATT and SNEGSKA (reference sequence). This chain's CDR3 is CSALPTSGRRNEQFF. The DNA of the CDR3 is TGCAGTGCTCTCCCGACTAGCGGGAGAAGGAATGAGCAGTTCTTC.

This clonotype appeared many times. V is TRBV10-3 and J is TRBJ2-3; 12 bases line up with TRBD2. CDR3 size: 15 residues. V shed 4 bases and J 6 bases; nucleotides not matched to a gene: 5. Germline V gene data show CDR1 as ENHRY and CDR2 as SYGVKD. CDR3 in amino acids: CAISGTSGDSDTQYF. The CDR3 DNA follows: TGTGCCATCAGTGGGACTAGCGGGGACAGCGATACGCAGTATTTT.

This chain uses TRBV5-1 with TRBJ2-1; D is tentatively TRBD1 or TRBD2 (6 bases each). The CDR3 contains 16 residues. Trimming took off 3 bases at V and 2 bases at J, with 15 bases between the two ends. Germline CDR1 reads SGHRS; CDR2 reads YFSETQ. The CDR3 DNA follows: TGCGCCAGCAGCTATGGGGGCGGGGAAGCCTACAATGAGCAGTTCTTC. It yields the protein CASSYGGGEAYNEQFF.

This clonotype was seen only a few times. The rearrangement uses TRBV3-1 and TRBJ2-7, with TRBD2 as a possible D gene (6 bases). CDR1 and CDR2 (germline): LGHDT, YNNKEL (reference sequence). The CDR3 spans 14 residues. Trimming pared 3 bases from V and 6 bases from J, leaving 15 bases between. CDR3: CASSHLNSGSEQYF. CDR3 in DNA: TGTGCCAGCAGCCATTTGAATAGCGGATCCGAGCAGTACTTC.

The rearrangement joins TRBV6-5 to TRBJ2-2; no clear D gene. Between the trimmed V and J ends, which lost 0 bases and 8 bases, there was a span of 13 bases. The CDR3 spans 15 residues. Germline V gene data show CDR1 as MNHEY and CDR2 as SVGAGI. The CDR3 DNA follows: TGTGCCAGCAGTTACTCGGCAGGCCGGTATGGGGAGCTGTTTTTT. The encoded protein is CASSYSAGRYGELFF.

This clonotype was counted ten times or more. The chain carries TRBV6-5 and TRBJ2-7, with TRBD1 matching 7 bases. V lost 4 bases and J lost 5; bases outside the gene matches: 11. Germline CDR1 reads MNHEY; CDR2 reads SVGAGI. The CDR3 spans 15 residues. CDR3 bases: TGTGCCAGCAGTTGGTCTGAGGGGGCGCAAAACGAGCAGTACTTC. This sequence encodes CASSWSEGAQNEQYF.

This sequence joins TRBV12-3 or TRBV12-4 and TRBJ1-2; 7 bases line up with TRBD1. J gave up 4 bases and V 7 bases, and 9 bases lay outside the gene matches. The CDR3 extends over 14 amino acids. The CDR3 sequence is CASTEQGTSYGYTF. DNA for the CDR3: TGTGCCAGCACCGAACAGGGGACTTCCTATGGCTACACCTTC.

This clonotype was seen a handful of times. The chain links TRBV9 to TRBJ2-7; D ambiguous. Germline CDR1 SGDLS, CDR2 YYNGEE. The ends were cut back, 0 bases at V and 0 bases at J, with 7 bases in the middle. CDR3 length equals 14 residues. In nucleotides, the CDR3 is TGTGCCAGCAGCGTAGGGACCCACTCCTACGAGCAGTACTTC. This codes for CASSVGTHSYEQYF.

The J gene is TRBJ2-7, the V gene TRBV29-1, with 10 bases fitting TRBD1. Germline CDR1 reads SQVTM; CDR2 reads ANQGSEA. The trim removed 7 bases at V and 5 bases at J, leaving 8 bases unmatched. The CDR3 covers 13 residues. The CDR3 DNA sequence: TGCAGCGGCCGGGACAGGGGATTCAACGAGCAGTACTTC. Its translation is CSGRDRGFNEQYF.

The V gene is TRBV6-2 or TRBV6-3, the J gene TRBJ2-1; D might be TRBD1 (5 bases). This CDR3 is 15 amino acids long. Trimming took off 4 bases at V and 7 bases at J, with 17 bases between the two ends. Germline assignment: CDR1 MNHEY and CDR2 SVGEGT. CDR3 coding DNA: TGTGCCAGCAGTTTCCTACAGGCAATGAGGAATGAGCAGTTCTTC. This encodes CASSFLQAMRNEQFF.

V is TRBV10-2 and J is TRBJ1-5; tentatively, D is TRBD1 (5 bases). Germline CDR1 WSHSY, CDR2 SAAADI. V gave up 3 bases and J gave up 6 bases, with 15 bases separating them. The CDR3 runs 15 residues. CDR3 nucleotide sequence: TGCGCCAGCAGTGATGAAGGGGCGGCACTTCAGCCCCAGCATTTT. Its translation is CASSDEGAALQPQHF.

The V and J genes are TRBV28 and TRBJ1-2, with 8 positions matching TRBD1. The J segment lost 4 bases and the V segment lost 4 bases, leaving 8 bases of the junction unmatched. The CDR3 has 15 residues. Per germline, CDR1 MDHEN and CDR2 SYDVKM. CDR3 loop: CASSYRTGRGYGYTF. The CDR3 DNA is TGTGCCAGCAGTTACAGGACAGGGAGAGGCTATGGCTACACCTTC.

Of note for this clonotype: A clone one base away is much larger, so this may be a read error. This chain joins TRBV12-3 or TRBV12-4 and TRBJ2-2, with 13 positions matching TRBD2. V trimming: 6 bases; J trimming: 4 bases; junction bases outside the gene matches: 2. The CDR3 contains 15 residues. CDR3 region: CASSRLAGGTGELFF. CDR3 DNA sequence: TGTGCCAGCAGCCGACTAGCGGGAGGCACCGGGGAGCTGTTTTTT.

This clonotype was found a few times. The chain joins TRBV7-2 to TRBJ1-5, with 10 bases matching TRBD1. This CDR3 has 15 amino acids. Germline assignment: CDR1 SGHTA and CDR2 FQGNSA. Unmatched junction bases numbered 11, after V lost 6 bases and J lost 9 bases. This CDR3 is CASSQDRGRGRPQHF. The DNA of the CDR3 is TGTGCCAGCAGTCAAGACAGGGGGCGAGGGCGGCCCCAGCATTTT.

This clonotype was observed a few times. The V call is TRBV20-1, the J call TRBJ2-1, with D uncertain. Germline V gene sequence: CDR1 DFQATT, CDR2 SNEGSKA (reference sequence). The CDR3 has 13 amino acids. V lost 6 bases and J 5 bases, leaving 14 bases between the germline ends. In DNA form, the CDR3 reads TGCAGTGCGAGAAGGGCGAAGGACAATGAGCAGTTCTTC. It is translated as CSARRAKDNEQFF.

This clonotype was observed a handful of times. This chain uses TRBV19 with TRBJ2-3; 7 positions match TRBD2. J gave up 2 bases and V 8 bases, and 7 bases lay outside the gene matches. Germline V lookup: CDR1 LNHDA, CDR2 SQIVND (reference sequence). CDR3 length equals 14 residues. The CDR3 reads CASGKLATTDTQYF. DNA of the CDR3: TGTGCCAGTGGAAAACTAGCGACCACAGATACGCAGTATTTT.

This clonotype has only a few counts. V gene TRBV20-1 combines with J gene TRBJ2-7, with D possibly called TRBD1 or TRBD2 (5 bases each). This CDR3 contains 16 residues. V gave up 3 bases and J gave up 2 bases, with 20 bases separating them. CDR1 is DFQATT and CDR2 is SNEGSKA in the germline V gene (reference sequence). The CDR3 here is CSARPHRDARTYEQYF. CDR3 coding DNA: TGCAGTGCTAGGCCCCACCGGGACGCCCGAACCTACGAGCAGTACTTC.

The chain joins TRBV28 to TRBJ2-1; D might be TRBD2 (5 bases). The CDR3 spans 12 residues. Germline CDR1 MDHEN, CDR2 SYDVKM. Deletions cut 5 bases from V and 16 bases from J, with 18 bases between. The CDR3 DNA reads as TGTGCCAGCAGTAAAATAGCCTCGGGGAACTTCTTC. Translating gives CASSKIASGNFF. Filled out from reference TRBV28 and TRBJ2-1, the complete variable domain reads DVKVTQSSRYLVKRTGEKVFLECVQDMDHENMFWYRQDPGLGLRLIYFSYDVKMKEKGDIPEGYSVSREKKERFSLILESASTNQTSMYLCASSKIASGNFFGPGTRLTVL.